The rows below give T cell receptor beta chains drawn from one sample of a study of blood T cell repertoires in COVID-19. The data were produced by immunoSEQ multiplex PCR, yet TCRdb's version contains in-frame clones alone and is incomplete. The sample includes 150,000 to 200,000 clones, roughly four fifths of them seen just once. Sequencing was performed on peripheral blood. These receptors were obtained from a woman older than 75 with acute or convalescent COVID-19. Each CDR3 is given with its conserved first and last residue. D genes are given only for firm matches. Only part of the rows carry a size: once, few, many, or a class if the clone is expanded.

clone_size	v_call	d_call	j_call	cdr3_aa	cdr3_nt
-	TRBV7-2	TRBD1	TRBJ2-1	CASSPSNRQGWNEQFF	TGTGCCAGCAGCCCTAGTAACCGACAGGGGTGGAATGAGCAGTTCTTC
-	TRBV19	TRBD2	TRBJ2-7	CASSIRAGALANYYEQYF	TGTGCCAGTAGTATCCGAGCGGGAGCCTTGGCTAACTACTACGAGCAGTACTTC
-	TRBV2	TRBD1	TRBJ1-2	CASSPGGDRQYGYTF	TGTGCCAGCAGCCCGGGCGGGGACAGACAATATGGCTACACCTTC
few	TRBV4-3	-	TRBJ2-2	CASSWASRGTGELFF	TGCGCCAGCTCCTGGGCTAGCCGAGGCACCGGGGAGCTGTTTTTT
once	TRBV19	-	TRBJ2-1	CASSPGVSSYNEQFF	TGTGCCAGTAGTCCCGGGGTAAGCTCCTACAATGAGCAGTTCTTC
-	TRBV24-1	TRBD2	TRBJ2-1	CATGESAGDPNEQFF	TGTGCCACCGGAGAATCGGCGGGAGACCCCAATGAGCAGTTCTTC
-	TRBV5-1	TRBD2	TRBJ2-1	CASSVRTSGLTDEQFF	TGCGCCAGCAGCGTCCGGACTAGCGGACTTACAGATGAGCAGTTCTTC
few	TRBV5-1	-	TRBJ2-2	CASRDTLNTGELFF	TGCGCCAGCCGGGATACTTTGAACACCGGGGAGCTGTTTTTT
-	TRBV4-3	TRBD1	TRBJ2-2	CASSQLLPGQGSGELFF	TGCGCCAGCAGCCAACTCCTACCGGGACAGGGGTCCGGGGAGCTGTTTTTT
-	TRBV4-1	TRBD2	TRBJ2-7	CASSQDRTSGRRGEQYF	TGCGCCAGCAGCCAAGATCGTACTAGCGGGAGAAGGGGCGAGCAGTACTTC
few	TRBV3-1/TRBV3-2	-	TRBJ1-6	CASSQPGLGNSPLHF	TGTGCCAGCAGCCAGCCGGGACTGGGAAATTCACCCCTCCACTTT
-	TRBV7-5	-	TRBJ1-1	CVRSPRWTEAFF	TGTGTCAGAAGCCCGAGGTGGACTGAAGCTTTCTTT
-	TRBV5-6	TRBD1	TRBJ2-1	CASSFDREQFF	TGTGCCAGCAGCTTTGACAGGGAACAGTTCTTC
-	TRBV9	TRBD1	TRBJ1-3	CASSVSQGAGNTIYF	TGTGCCAGCAGCGTTTCTCAGGGGGCCGGAAACACCATATATTTT
-	TRBV12-5	-	TRBJ2-2	CASGPSMPGELFF	TGTGCTAGTGGGCCCAGTATGCCCGGGGAGCTGTTTTTT
-	TRBV19	-	TRBJ2-2	CASTVQGGNTGELFF	TGTGCCAGTACCGTACAAGGAGGGAACACCGGGGAGCTGTTTTTT
-	TRBV15	-	TRBJ2-2	CATSRTGKPGELFF	TGTGCCACCAGCAGAACAGGGAAGCCCGGGGAGCTGTTTTTT
-	TRBV4-3	-	TRBJ1-4	CASSRLYRATNEKLFF	TGCGCCAGCAGCCGCCTGTACAGGGCAACTAATGAAAAACTGTTTTTT
-	TRBV6-5	TRBD2	TRBJ2-7	CASSSTSGYEQYF	TGTGCCAGCAGTTCTACTAGCGGTTACGAGCAGTACTTC
-	TRBV6-6	TRBD2	TRBJ2-3	CASSSAGALHTQYF	TGTGCCAGCAGTTCAGCGGGAGCTCTCCATACGCAGTATTTT
-	TRBV7-9	-	TRBJ1-1	CASSLVADTEAFF	TGTGCCAGCAGCTTAGTAGCTGACACTGAAGCTTTCTTT
-	TRBV7-9	-	TRBJ1-2	CASSPDTHGYTF	TGTGCCAGCAGCCCAGACACCCATGGCTACACCTTC
-	TRBV7-9	-	TRBJ2-3	CASSPLLATDTQYF	TGTGCCAGCAGCCCCCTTCTGGCCACAGATACGCAGTATTTT
-	TRBV27	-	TRBJ1-4	CASSAGYEKLFF	TGTGCCAGCAGCGCAGGGTACGAAAAACTGTTTTTT
-	TRBV28	TRBD1	TRBJ2-7	CASRRQGDYEQYF	TGTGCCAGCAGAAGACAGGGCGACTACGAGCAGTACTTC
-	TRBV9	-	TRBJ2-1	CATSSSMNGGTHNEQFF	TGTGCTACCTCCAGCAGTATGAACGGGGGAACCCACAATGAGCAGTTCTTC
-	TRBV19	-	TRBJ2-3	CASSIPQGFSTDTQYF	TGTGCCAGTAGTATTCCACAGGGATTTAGCACAGATACGCAGTATTTT
once	TRBV27	TRBD2	TRBJ2-1	CASAARGTSGNLFF	TGTGCCAGCGCAGCCCGTGGTACTAGCGGGAATTTGTTCTTC
-	TRBV28	-	TRBJ2-1	CASSTNKRTYNEQFF	TGTGCCAGCAGTACCAATAAGCGTACTTACAATGAGCAGTTCTTC
-	TRBV2	-	TRBJ2-5	CASKGGGETQYF	TGTGCCAGCAAAGGGGGGGGTGAGACCCAGTACTTC
-	TRBV5-6	-	TRBJ1-6	CASSLAVAGHNSPLHF	TGTGCCAGCAGCTTGGCGGTCGCAGGCCATAATTCACCCCTCCACTTT
-	TRBV27	-	TRBJ1-1	CASSFPGQNTEAFF	TGTGCCAGCAGTTTTCCGGGACAGAACACTGAAGCTTTCTTT
-	TRBV30	-	TRBJ2-5	CAWSFSSGTQYF	TGTGCCTGGAGTTTTAGTAGCGGGACCCAGTACTTC
many	TRBV28	-	TRBJ2-7	CASSWQTYEQYF	TGTGCCAGCTCGTGGCAGACCTACGAGCAGTACTTC
-	TRBV2	-	TRBJ1-2	CASSGGTGGYTF	TGTGCCAGCAGCGGGGGTACGGGTGGCTACACCTTC
-	TRBV27	-	TRBJ2-7	CASRPTGSYEQYF	TGTGCCAGCAGGCCAACGGGAAGCTACGAGCAGTACTTC
-	TRBV10-3	-	TRBJ2-2	CAISGQSGLMGGELFF	TGTGCCATCAGTGGTCAATCGGGACTCATGGGCGGGGAGCTGTTTTTT
once	TRBV2	-	TRBJ1-5	CASSSSGGAQHF	TGTGCCAGCAGTTCCTCCGGAGGAGCCCAGCATTTT
-	TRBV6-5	-	TRBJ1-1	CASSLGQGYTEAFF	TGTGCCAGCAGCCTTGGGCAGGGTTACACTGAAGCTTTCTTT
-	TRBV5-4	-	TRBJ1-4	CASSYGSRVEKLFF	TGTGCCAGCAGCTATGGGAGTAGGGTTGAAAAACTGTTTTTT
once	TRBV4-1	TRBD2	TRBJ2-7	CASSQDSGMPYEQYF	TGCGCCAGCAGCCAAGATAGCGGGATGCCGTACGAGCAGTACTTC
once	TRBV5-6	-	TRBJ1-2	CASSPLADYYGYTF	TGTGCCAGCAGCCCCCTCGCGGACTACTATGGCTACACCTTC
-	TRBV18	-	TRBJ1-2	CASSPPRTESNYGYTF	TGTGCCAGCTCACCACCGAGAACAGAGAGTAACTATGGCTACACCTTC
few	TRBV2	TRBD1	TRBJ1-6	CARRQGAQSPLHF	TGTGCCAGACGACAGGGGGCACAATCACCCCTCCACTTT